Presented here are 24 T cell receptor beta chains from one specimen sequenced in a study of T cell responses to AZD1222 COVID-19 vaccine. Repertoires were generated with immunoSEQ multiplex PCR, while TCRdb's copy carries only in-frame clones and drops some. The repertoire includes about 120,000 clones, about 90% of them detected once, and roughly 5.4% sits in the top ten. Sample: peripheral blood, taken on day 0 of AZD1222 vaccination. These receptors all come from an adult in good health.

This clone came up once. The chain couples TRBV27 to TRBJ2-1; D is unclear. With 3 bases removed from V and 4 bases from J, the gap between germline ends came to 13 bases. This CDR3 region has 15 residues. The V gene's germline CDR1 is MNHEY and CDR2 SMNVEV (reference sequence). CDR3 residues: CASSFGQFYYNEQFF. In DNA form, the CDR3 reads TGTGCCAGCAGTTTTGGGCAGTTCTATTACAATGAGCAGTTCTTC.

This chain uses TRBV7-8 with TRBJ1-5; 9 bases agree with TRBD1. Trimming at V came to 0 bases and at J to 2 bases, leaving 5 bases not matched to a gene. This CDR3 region has 17 residues. Germline CDR1 reads SGHVS; CDR2 reads FQNEAQ. The CDR3 sequence is CASSLATGGKGNQPQHF. In DNA, the CDR3 is TGTGCCAGCAGCTTAGCTACAGGGGGCAAGGGCAATCAGCCCCAGCATTTT. The variable domain in full, completed from reference TRBV7-8 and TRBJ1-5, reads GAGVSQSPRYKVAKRGQDVALRCDPISGHVSLFWYQQALGQGPEFLTYFQNEAQLDKSGLPSDRFFAERPEGSVSTLKIQRTQQEDSAVYLCASSLATGGKGNQPQHFGDGTRLSIL.

This chain connects TRBV18 to TRBJ1-4; D possibly corresponds to TRBD1 (5 bases). V lost 2 bases, J lost 4 bases, and 11 bases lay in between. In germline, CDR1 is KGHSH, CDR2 LQKENI. The CDR3 has 15 amino acids. CDR3 DNA sequence: TGTGCCAGCTCACCAGCCCAGGGAAGTAATGAAAAACTGTTTTTT. Its protein product is CASSPAQGSNEKLFF.

The table lists this clone with a few counts. The DNA for the CDR3 is TGTGCCAGCAGTGAGTCCGTAATGCCCTGGGGCTACACCTTC. This gives the protein CASSESVMPWGYTF. J is TRBJ1-2 and V is TRBV6-1; D not certain. Trimming took 3 bases from V and 8 from J, leaving 16 bases between them. Germline V gene lookup returns CDR1 MNHNS and CDR2 SASEGT. This CDR3 has 14 residues.

This sequence joins TRBV7-8 and TRBJ2-7, with D tentatively TRBD2 (5 bases). The CDR3 spans 14 residues. V dropped 0 bases and J dropped 5 bases, with 11 bases sitting between them. Germline V gene data show CDR1 as SGHVS and CDR2 as FQNEAQ. The CDR3 here is CASSLASGFHEQYF. CDR3 nucleotide sequence: TGTGCCAGCAGCTTAGCCTCGGGATTCCACGAGCAGTACTTC.

This rearrangement joins TRBV2 to TRBJ2-3; the D is unclear. The CDR3 runs 14 residues. Germline V CDR1 and CDR2: SNHLY, FYNNEI. V gave up 1 base and J gave up 2 bases, with 7 bases separating them. The CDR3 here is CASSEGLPTDTQYF. The CDR3, as DNA: TGTGCCAGCAGTGAAGGCCTCCCCACAGATACGCAGTATTTT.

The CDR3 spells CASSLYGKETQYF. The CDR3 DNA follows: TGCGCCAGCAGCTTATATGGGAAAGAGACCCAGTACTTC. This sequence joins TRBV5-1 and TRBJ2-5; D is uncertain. The CDR3 has 13 residues. From germline, CDR1 is SGHRS and CDR2 YFSETQ. Trimming removed 2 bases at V and 3 bases at J, with 8 bases between.

This clone has just one count. The rearrangement joins TRBV30 to TRBJ2-7; the D call may be TRBD1 or TRBD2 (5 bases each). There are 13 residues in the CDR3. The germline CDR1 and CDR2 sequences are GTSNPN and SVGIG (reference sequence). V dropped 4 bases and J dropped 5 bases, with 15 bases sitting between them. The CDR3 nucleotides read TGTGCCTGGATAGTGGGACCGCGCCACGAGCAGTACTTC. Translating it yields CAWIVGPRHEQYF.

J is TRBJ2-3 and V is TRBV19; TRBD2 matches 10 bases. The CDR3 totals 16 residues. Trimming at V came to 3 bases and at J to 3 bases, leaving 6 bases not matched to a gene. In germline, CDR1 is LNHDA, CDR2 SQIVND (reference sequence). The CDR3 bases are TGTGCCAGTAGTATTGGGAGCGGGAGGGCGACAGATACGCAGTATTTT. Translated, it gives CASSIGSGRATDTQYF.

This clone was counted a few times. Other DNA sequences in this sample translate to the same CDR3. The CDR3 region is CASSLATNEKLFF. The CDR3 DNA reads as TGCGCCAGCAGCCTGGCAACTAATGAAAAACTGTTTTTT. V usage is TRBV5-1 and J usage is TRBJ1-4; D is undetermined. The CDR3 contains 13 residues. CDR1 SGHRS and CDR2 YFSETQ come from the germline V gene. Trimming took off 4 bases at V and 0 bases at J, with 4 bases between the two ends.

The chain has TRBV19 and TRBJ1-5; perhaps TRBD1 as D (5 bases). Germline V gene lookup returns CDR1 LNHDA and CDR2 SQIVND (reference sequence). V lost 2 bases, J lost 3 bases, and 14 bases lay in between. The length of the CDR3 is 16 residues. The CDR3 loop is CASSIRGGTFNQPQHF. The CDR3 bases are TGTGCCAGTAGTATAAGGGGAGGCACCTTCAATCAGCCCCAGCATTTT.

This chain uses TRBV5-1 with TRBJ2-7; TRBD1 agrees at 7 bases. CDR1 and CDR2 from the germline V gene are SGHRS and YFSETQ. This CDR3 contains 14 residues. J lost 6 bases, V lost 4 bases, and 10 bases had no gene match. The CDR3, as DNA: TGCGCCAGCAGCCTAATACAGGGGCAAGGCGAGCAGTACTTC. It encodes CASSLIQGQGEQYF.

The rearrangement joins TRBV7-3 to TRBJ1-1; D remains unclear. Germline assignment: CDR1 SGHTA and CDR2 FQGTGA. Trimming took off 5 bases at V and 0 bases at J, with 7 bases between the two ends. This CDR3 has 13 residues. The CDR3 nucleotides read TGTGCCAGCAGCATGGACTTGAACACTGAAGCTTTCTTT. Protein product: CASSMDLNTEAFF. Combining the CDR3 with reference TRBV7-3 and TRBJ1-1 gives the whole variable domain GAGVSQTPSNKVTEKGKYVELRCDPISGHTALYWYRQSLGQGPEFLIYFQGTGAADDSGLPNDRFFAVRPEGSVSTLKIQRTERGDSAVYLCASSMDLNTEAFFGQGTRLTVV.

This chain links TRBV5-1 with TRBJ2-7, with TRBD1 matching 8 bases. The ends lost 2 bases at V and 6 bases at J; junction bases unmatched: 7. Germline V gives CDR1 SGHRS, CDR2 YFSETQ. This CDR3 has 14 residues. CDR3 in amino acids: CASSLGQGGSEQYF. The DNA for the CDR3 is TGCGCCAGCAGCTTAGGACAGGGCGGTAGCGAGCAGTACTTC.

The V and J genes are TRBV19 and TRBJ1-1; D not resolved. This CDR3 spans 15 amino acids. Trimming took 4 bases from V and 0 from J, leaving 12 bases between them. Germline CDR1 reads LNHDA; CDR2 reads SQIVND (reference sequence). The CDR3 spells CASSNLGKMNTEAFF. The CDR3 DNA sequence: TGTGCCAGTAGTAATTTAGGCAAGATGAACACTGAAGCTTTCTTT.

V usage is TRBV2 and J usage is TRBJ1-1; D perhaps matches TRBD1 (5 bases). This CDR3 is 15 amino acids long. Trimming took off 4 bases at V and 5 bases at J, with 17 bases between the two ends. CDR1 is SNHLY, CDR2 FYNNEI, per germline. Written as DNA, the CDR3 is TGTGCCAGCAGTGGGGGGACCCGGCGGTTTACTGAAGCTTTCTTT. Translating it yields CASSGGTRRFTEAFF.

The V call is TRBV14, the J call TRBJ2-1; D unresolved. CDR1 and CDR2 (germline): SGHDN, FVKESK. This CDR3 contains 13 residues. Trimming stripped 2 bases from V and 4 bases from J, with 6 bases between. The CDR3 sequence is CASSQPVYNEQFF. The CDR3 DNA reads as TGTGCCAGCAGCCAACCAGTGTACAATGAGCAGTTCTTC.

J is TRBJ2-3 and V is TRBV24-1; maybe TRBD1 (6 bases). This CDR3 contains 15 residues. The germline gives CDR1 KGHDR, CDR2 SFDVKD. Trimming cost V 4 bases and J 0 bases, with 10 bases left between them. In DNA, the CDR3 is TGTGCCACCAGTGACCCCAGGGGCAGCACAGATACGCAGTATTTT. It is translated as CATSDPRGSTDTQYF.

The genes are TRBV23-1 and TRBJ1-2; the D is unclear. TRBV23-1 is designated an ORF whose function remains uncertain. Trimming cost V 8 bases and J 8 bases, with 15 bases left between them. The CDR3 totals 12 residues. The CDR3 loop is CASFRRVEGYTF. As DNA, the CDR3 is TGCGCCAGCTTTAGGCGGGTAGAGGGCTACACCTTC.

In DNA, the CDR3 is TGTGCCAGCTCACCACAGGGGGGCCCAGAAGAGACCCAGTACTTC. Amino acid sequence: CASSPQGGPEETQYF. The rearrangement joins TRBV18 to TRBJ2-5, with D tentatively TRBD1 or TRBD2 (6 bases each). Trimming cost V 1 base and J 3 bases, with 12 bases left between them. Germline CDR1 and CDR2: KGHSH and LQKENI. This CDR3 has 15 residues.

The V and J genes are TRBV7-3 and TRBJ2-7; 13 nucleotides align to TRBD2. V dropped 5 bases and J dropped 3; count of bases not matched to a gene: 4. Germline V gene data show CDR1 as SGHTA and CDR2 as FQGTGA. This CDR3 has 15 residues. The CDR3 coding sequence is TGTGCCAGCAGCCTTGGGACTAGCGGGATCTACGAGCAGTACTTC. This translates into CASSLGTSGIYEQYF.

The V gene is TRBV10-2, the J gene TRBJ2-2; TRBD2 matches 13 bases. Trimming cost V 9 bases and J 3 bases; bases outside gene matches: 1. The CDR3 contains 14 residues. Germline CDR1 is WSHSY and CDR2 is SAAADI. CDR3: CASGLAGDTGELFF. The CDR3 DNA follows: TGCGCCAGTGGACTAGCGGGGGACACCGGGGAGCTGTTTTTT.

The chain uses TRBV13 and TRBJ1-6; a weak D match, TRBD1 (6 bases). V was shortened by 7 bases and J by 0 bases, with 16 bases between the two germline ends. CDR3 size: 17 residues. The germline gives CDR1 PRHDT, CDR2 FYEKMQ (reference sequence). The CDR3 nucleotides read TGTGCCAGCAATAGGGGGGCCCCGAGCTCCTATAATTCACCCCTCCACTTT. It specifies CASNRGAPSSYNSPLHF.

Comments on this clone: Mismatch with germline at one junction end may stem from a read error. The genes are TRBV12-3 or TRBV12-4 and TRBJ2-2; perhaps TRBD2 as D (6 bases). The CDR3 totals 12 residues. The CDR3 region has the DNA TGTGCCAGCAGTTTAGAAGTGGGGGGGCTGTTTTTT. Encoded protein: CASSLEVGGLFF.